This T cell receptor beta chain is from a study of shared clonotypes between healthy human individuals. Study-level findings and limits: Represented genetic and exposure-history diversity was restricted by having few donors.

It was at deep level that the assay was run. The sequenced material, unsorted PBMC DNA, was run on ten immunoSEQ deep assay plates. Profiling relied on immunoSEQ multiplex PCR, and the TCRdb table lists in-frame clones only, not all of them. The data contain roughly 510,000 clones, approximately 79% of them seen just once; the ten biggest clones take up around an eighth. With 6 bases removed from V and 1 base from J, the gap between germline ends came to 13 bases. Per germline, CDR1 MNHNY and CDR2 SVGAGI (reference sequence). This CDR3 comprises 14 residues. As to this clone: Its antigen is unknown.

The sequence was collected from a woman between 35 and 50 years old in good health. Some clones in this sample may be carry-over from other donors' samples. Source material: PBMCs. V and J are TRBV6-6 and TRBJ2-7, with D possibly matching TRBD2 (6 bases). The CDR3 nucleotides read TGTGCCAGCAGGGTTAGCGGAAATTCCTACGAGCAGTACTTC. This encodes CASRVSGNSYEQYF.